The 20 T cell receptor beta chains below were found in one sample sequenced in a study of T cells expressing NK-cell markers. TCRdb reprocessed the 5' RACE reads; each CDR3 protein has one entry and no DNA is given. The sample table sets out some 440,000 distinct CDR3 sequences. Sequences were obtained from blood T cells: a sorted CD56 or NKG2C T cell subset, CD4+ or CD8+ T cells, or bulk PBMC T cells (not recorded which). The receptors shown here come from a woman aged 45 to 65 in good health.

The CDR3 sequence: CASSSNRETQYF. The chain employs TRBV11-2 and TRBJ2-5. The CDR3 is made up of 12 amino acids. Germline-derived CDR1 and CDR2 are SGHAT and FQNNGV.

The genes are TRBV20-1 and TRBJ2-6; TCRdb selects TRBD1, and the lack of DNA leaves this call unchecked. The CDR3 has 17 amino acids. Germline V gene lookup returns CDR1 DFQATT and CDR2 SNEGSKA (reference sequence). CDR3 protein: CSARDRELVSGANVLTF.

This chain links TRBV10-3 with TRBJ1-6; the D call from TCRdb, TRBD1, cannot be confirmed without DNA. This CDR3 spans 14 amino acids. Germline loops: CDR1 ENHRY, CDR2 SYGVKD. The CDR3 spells CAITLDPYNSPLHF.

The V call is TRBV29-1, the J call TRBJ2-3; TCRdb designates TRBD2, a call that cannot be tested without DNA. Looked up from germline, CDR1 is SQVTM and CDR2 is ANQGSEA. This CDR3 spans 16 amino acids. CDR3 sequence: CSVSEPGLAGGDTQYF.

The rearrangement links TRBV9 to TRBJ2-5; TCRdb's D call, TRBD1, is unchecked because there is no DNA. The CDR3 totals 15 residues. Germline V lookup: CDR1 SGDLS, CDR2 YYNGEE. The CDR3 loop reads CASSEPLGGRETQYF.

V and J are TRBV12-5 and TRBJ1-4. Germline CDR1 and CDR2: LGHNT and FRNRAP. CDR3 length equals 15 residues. CDR3 loop: CASGLDRRLSEKLFF.

V gene TRBV25-1 combines with J gene TRBJ2-3; absent DNA, TCRdb's TRBD2 call cannot be checked. Germline CDR1 reads MGHDK; CDR2 reads SYGVNS. The CDR3 length is 15 residues. CDR3 residues: CASSDPGLGGNTQYF.

The genes are TRBV5-1 and TRBJ2-2; the D call from TCRdb, TRBD1, cannot be confirmed without DNA. The V gene's germline CDR1 is SGHRS and CDR2 YFSETQ. The CDR3 has 17 amino acids. CDR3: CASSTQPLIPNTGELFF.

The rearrangement links TRBV20-1 to TRBJ2-4; TCRdb's D gene call, TRBD2, goes unchecked for lack of DNA. Per the germline V gene, CDR1 is DFQATT and CDR2 is SNEGSKA (reference sequence). This CDR3 contains 12 residues. CDR3: CSARLAADIQYF.

The rearrangement links TRBV7-9 to TRBJ1-1; TCRdb's assignment of TRBD1 cannot be checked, as there is no DNA. The V gene's germline CDR1 is SEHNR and CDR2 FQNEAQ (reference sequence). This CDR3 region has 16 residues. The CDR3 sequence is CASSYPTGSGNTEAFF.

This chain connects TRBV7-8 to TRBJ2-1. There are 15 residues in the CDR3. Germline lookup yields CDR1 SGHVS and CDR2 FQNEAQ. CDR3 in amino acids: CASSGYGPIYNEQFF.

The genes are TRBV7-9 and TRBJ1-2; there is no DNA to check the TCRdb D call of TRBD1. Germline V lookup: CDR1 SEHNR, CDR2 FQNEAQ (reference sequence). The CDR3 loop spans 14 amino acids. CDR3 amino acids: CASNRDRESNGYTF.

The CDR3 spells CSAPNWGDTQYF. The V and J genes are TRBV20-1 and TRBJ2-3; the D gene TCRdb calls, TRBD1, cannot be checked with no DNA. Germline CDR1 and CDR2: DFQATT and SNEGSKA (reference sequence). The CDR3 consists of 12 residues.

This sequence joins TRBV2 and TRBJ2-7; TCRdb picks TRBD2, but there is no DNA to check that call. This CDR3 has 14 amino acids. Germline CDR1 reads SNHLY; CDR2 reads FYNNEI. The CDR3: CASSGGLAEREQYF.

This chain uses TRBV6-2 or TRBV6-3 with TRBJ2-1; the D call of TRBD1 rests on TCRdb alone, since no DNA is present to check it. Germline assignment: CDR1 MNHEY and CDR2 SVGEGT. The CDR3 has 12 amino acids. CDR3 region: CASAGSYNEQFF.

The chain employs TRBV14 and TRBJ2-7. The germline V gene has CDR1 SGHDN and CDR2 FVKESK. This CDR3 region has 12 residues. The CDR3 spells CASSHQVYEQYF.

V and J are TRBV7-9 and TRBJ2-7; lacking DNA, the TRBD1 call made by TCRdb goes unchecked. CDR1 and CDR2 from the germline V gene are SEHNR and FQNEAQ (reference sequence). The CDR3 contains 13 residues. CDR3 sequence reads: CASSFGQSYEQYF.

This sequence joins TRBV4-1 and TRBJ1-2. CDR3 length: 13 amino acids. CDR1 MGHRA and CDR2 YSYEKL come from the germline V gene. Here the CDR3 reads CASQRRMGYGYTF.

This chain joins TRBV5-1 and TRBJ1-1. This CDR3 is built from 13 residues. The germline CDR1 and CDR2 sequences are SGHRS and YFSETQ. This chain's CDR3 is CASSLTARTEAFF. The entire variable domain, with the rest obtained from reference TRBV5-1 and TRBJ1-1, is as follows: KAGVTQTPRYLIKTRGQQVTLSCSPISGHRSVSWYQQTPGQGLQFLFEYFSETQRNKGNFPGRFSGRQFSNSRSEMNVSTLELGDSALYLCASSLTARTEAFFGQGTRLTVV.

The chain recombines TRBV11-2 with TRBJ1-1; TCRdb lists TRBD1, though no DNA is available to test this call. Germline lookup yields CDR1 SGHAT and CDR2 FQNNGV. The CDR3 totals 13 residues. CDR3 protein: CASSSDRVAEAFF.